These 3 T cell receptor beta chains share one sample of origin, sequenced in a study of blood T cell repertoires in COVID-19. TCRdb's table, derived via immunoSEQ multiplex PCR, lists solely in-frame clones and lacks some. The sample shows under 200,000 clones, under 90% of them seen only once. Sample: peripheral blood. These receptors all come from a woman at least 80 years old with acute or convalescent COVID-19.

This chain uses TRBV9 with TRBJ2-6; TRBD1 matches at 9 bases. Germline lookup yields CDR1 SGDLS and CDR2 YYNGEE. V shed 4 bases and J 2 bases; nucleotides not matched to a gene: 7. The CDR3 sequence is 17 residues long. CDR3 sequence: CASSSPGQGAGANVLTF. The CDR3 DNA follows: TGTGCCAGCAGCTCACCGGGACAGGGTGCTGGGGCCAACGTCCTGACTTTC.

The chain employs TRBV7-8 and TRBJ2-6; D might be TRBD1 (5 bases). CDR3 length: 17 residues. Between the trimmed V and J ends, which lost 2 bases and 0 bases, there was a span of 11 bases. Germline CDR1 and CDR2: SGHVS and FQNEAQ. The CDR3 loop reads CASSLSRGISGANVLTF. CDR3 bases: TGTGCCAGCAGCTTATCAAGGGGAATCTCTGGGGCCAACGTCCTGACTTTC. Based on the CDR3 plus reference TRBV7-8 and TRBJ2-6, the full variable domain is GAGVSQSPRYKVAKRGQDVALRCDPISGHVSLFWYQQALGQGPEFLTYFQNEAQLDKSGLPSDRFFAERPEGSVSTLKIQRTQQEDSAVYLCASSLSRGISGANVLTFGAGSRLTVL.

V gene TRBV19 combines with J gene TRBJ1-5, with D unclear. Per germline, CDR1 LNHDA and CDR2 SQIVND (reference sequence). The CDR3 spans 13 residues. V was cut by 3 bases and J by 8 bases, with 11 bases left in between. CDR3 in amino acids: CASSMVWPEPQHF. CDR3 nucleotide sequence: TGTGCCAGTAGTATGGTGTGGCCTGAGCCCCAGCATTTT.